The subject of this entry is one T cell receptor beta chain. The sample belongs to a study of blood T cell repertoires in COVID-19. In the study overall: Donors in the United States, Italy and Spain gave samples during acute or convalescent COVID-19. PBMCs, B-cell-depleted T cells, or T cells were the source of the cDNA or gDNA that made up the material.

The table came from immunoSEQ multiplex PCR; TCRdb's copy has only in-frame clones and leaves some out. The sample carries 150,000 to 200,000 clones, around three quarters recorded once. The cohort comprised adults aged 18 to 89 years residing in 20 to 25 US areas. The ends were cut back, 4 bases at V and 4 bases at J, with 17 bases in the middle. The V gene's germline CDR1 is MNHEY and CDR2 SMNVEV (reference sequence). The CDR3 covers 17 residues. The V and J genes are TRBV27 and TRBJ1-6; D might be TRBD1 (5 bases). This clonotype was obtained from a woman aged 45-59 years with acute COVID-19. Material: PBMCs or T cells enriched from blood (not recorded which). The CDR3 region has the DNA TGTGCCAGCAGTTCCCAGGACAACCGATTTTATAATTCACCCCTCCACTTT. Its translation is CASSSQDNRFYNSPLHF.